This T cell receptor beta chain was captured by sequencing in a study of cytomegalovirus exposure and HLA in healthy donors. Study-level background: Drawn from HLA-typed donors, about 82 million unique TCRs were held in an early data release.

Of note for this clone: Antigen: not known.

Points from the study as a whole: The later analysis indicated that the majority of CMV-associated TCR beta chains appeared HLA-restricted. An analysis was carried out later, and it reportedly showed fewer N-insertions in an Asian-associated ancestry cluster than the approximately 610-donor mean.

In the PCR, 60 Vbeta and 13 Jbeta primers were used. TCRdb's copy holds only in-frame clones and misses some; the assay was immunoSEQ multiplex PCR. This sample's table reports approximately 110,000 clones. The sequence was obtained from a man aged 25-40 years in good health and CMV-seronegative. Sequencing used PBMCs.

The CDR3 reads CASSSTGQYEQYF. The DNA of the CDR3 is TGTGCCAGCAGCTCAACTGGTCAATACGAGCAGTACTTC. The genes are TRBV5-8 and TRBJ2-7; D uncertain. Germline V gene lookup returns CDR1 SGHTS and CDR2 YDEGEE. This CDR3 is 13 amino acids long. V was cut by 3 bases and J by 4 bases, with 11 bases left in between. The complete variable domain, with remaining parts taken from reference TRBV5-8 and TRBJ2-7, reads EAGVTQSPTHLIKTRGQQATLRCSPISGHTSVYWYQQALGLGLQFLLWYDEGEERNRGNFPPRFSGRQFPNYSSELNVNALELEDSALYLCASSSTGQYEQYFGPGTRLTVT.